One sample yielded the 32 T cell receptor beta chains listed below, sequenced in a study of blood T cells in healthy people across ages. The second PCR ran roughly 7 to 12 cycles with a sample-barcoded 5' primer and J-beta primers. Via MiXCR, TCRdb re-called the 5' RACE reads, giving one row per CDR3 protein. The data contain roughly 800,000 distinct CDR3 sequences, over 45% of them singletons. What was sequenced was blood. These receptors came from a man aged 25-45 years in good health.

The rearrangement uses TRBV7-9 and TRBJ2-1; D call uncertain. The DNA end is more similar to TRBJ2-7, so the J call may be wrong. The germline gives CDR1 SEHNR, CDR2 FQNEAQ (reference sequence). The CDR3 sequence is 12 residues long. CDR3 protein: CASSLAKHEQYF. The CDR3 DNA is TGTGCCAGCAGCTTAGCCAAGCACGAGCAGTACTTC.

This clonotype was seen a few times. The chain combines TRBV20-1 with TRBJ2-5; the D call may be TRBD1 or TRBD2 (5 bases each). CDR3 length: 11 amino acids. Germline CDR1 and CDR2: DFQATT and SNEGSKA (reference sequence). V gave up 0 bases and J gave up 11 bases, with 10 bases separating them. The chain's CDR3 is CSARDEWGQYF. Here the CDR3 DNA reads TGCAGTGCTAGAGATGAGTGGGGGCAGTACTTC.

A note on this clonotype: At one end, the junction sequence differs from germline, possibly due to a read error. The J gene is TRBJ2-7, the V gene TRBV7-8, with TRBD2 matching over 8 bases. The CDR3 runs 13 residues. CDR1 SGHVS and CDR2 FQNEAQ come from the germline V gene. The CDR3 coding sequence is TGTGCCGGCAGGAGCGGGAGCGCCTATGAGCAGTACTTC. It is translated as CAGRSGSAYEQYF.

The chain uses TRBV7-3 and TRBJ2-1; D not resolved. CDR1 and CDR2 from the germline V gene are SGHTA and FQGTGA. Trimming removed 1 base from V and 7 bases from J, with 5 bases in between. The CDR3 is 12 residues long. Here the CDR3 DNA reads TGTGCCAGCAGCTTAAATGGAAATGAGCAGTTCTTC. Translation gives CASSLNGNEQFF.

The chain links TRBV9 to TRBJ1-1; D gene unclear. Trimming pared 0 bases from V and 11 bases from J, leaving 11 bases between. From germline, CDR1 is SGDLS and CDR2 YYNGEE. The CDR3 sequence is 12 residues long. CDR3 in DNA: TGTGCCAGCAGCGTAGAATTAGCGATTGCTTTCTTT. It translates to CASSVELAIAFF.

About this clonotype: Possible read error: a much larger clone is one base away. The chain has TRBV29-1 and TRBJ2-3; D possibly matches TRBD1 or TRBD2 (5 bases each). Germline V lookup: CDR1 SQVTM, CDR2 ANQGSEA. There are 12 residues in the CDR3. The CDR3 DNA reads TGCGGCGTTGATACAGGCGGGGATACGCAGTATTTT. This encodes CGVDTGGDTQYF.

The V gene is TRBV20-1, the J gene TRBJ1-6; 7 bases are a match to TRBD1. The length of the CDR3 is 16 residues. The V segment lost 6 bases and the J segment 13 bases; nucleotides outside the gene matches: 21. CDR1 is DFQATT and CDR2 is SNEGSKA in the germline V gene (reference sequence). The CDR3: CSAEGNSGTATRPLHF. For the CDR3, the DNA is TGCAGTGCCGAAGGCAATTCCGGGACAGCTACCAGGCCCCTCCACTTT.

The rearrangement uses TRBV6-2 or TRBV6-3 and TRBJ2-1; 7 bases are a match to TRBD1. Germline CDR1 is MNHEY and CDR2 is SVGEGT. J was trimmed by 1 base and V by 7 bases; bases with no gene match: 10. CDR3 size: 16 residues. The CDR3 here is CASNPRGRRSYNEQFF. Here the CDR3 DNA reads TGTGCCAGCAACCCCAGGGGGAGAAGATCCTACAATGAGCAGTTCTTC.

This clonotype showed up just a few times. The chain combines TRBV20-1 with TRBJ2-7; D gene unclear. CDR3 length: 14 amino acids. The V end lost 6 bases, the J end lost 5 bases, and 20 bases lay between the germline ends. Germline V gene lookup returns CDR1 DFQATT and CDR2 SNEGSKA (reference sequence). CDR3 bases: TGCAGTGCGAGGACGGGTCCCCCACTCGACGAGCAGTACTTC. As protein: CSARTGPPLDEQYF.

The CDR3 sequence: CATSDPARGETQYF. The CDR3 DNA follows: TGTGCCACCAGTGATCCCGCCAGGGGAGAGACCCAGTACTTC. The V call is TRBV24-1, the J call TRBJ2-5; D may be TRBD1 (6 bases). Trimming shortened V by 3 bases and J by 4 bases, and 11 bases separated the two germline ends. The CDR3 is made up of 14 amino acids. Germline CDR1 reads KGHDR; CDR2 reads SFDVKD.

The J gene is TRBJ2-6, the V gene TRBV7-9; 8 bases are a match to TRBD1. The germline gives CDR1 SEHNR, CDR2 FQNEAQ (reference sequence). Trimming at V came to 7 bases and at J to 1 base, leaving 15 bases not matched to a gene. The CDR3 sequence is 19 residues long. The CDR3 protein is CASNKGSPRDRSGANVLTF. As DNA, the CDR3 is TGTGCCAGCAATAAAGGGTCTCCCAGGGACAGGTCTGGGGCCAACGTCCTGACTTTC.

This clonotype was counted a few times. The rearrangement joins TRBV7-2 to TRBJ2-5, with D perhaps assigned TRBD1 or TRBD2 (5 bases each). Germline V CDR1 and CDR2: SGHTA, FQGNSA. V was shortened by 1 base and J by 5 bases, with 11 bases between the two germline ends. This CDR3 contains 14 residues. The CDR3 DNA is TGTGCCAGCAGCTTAGATTACGGGGCCGAGACCCAGTACTTC. Protein sequence: CASSLDYGAETQYF. The full variable domain, rest sourced from reference TRBV7-2 and TRBJ2-5, is GAGVSQSPSNKVTEKGKDVELRCDPISGHTALYWYRQSLGQGLEFLIYFQGNSAPDKSGLPSDRFSAERTGGSVSTLTIQRTQQEDSAVYLCASSLDYGAETQYFGPGTRLLVL.

This clonotype has more than one count but fewer than ten. The chain carries TRBV20-1 and TRBJ2-7; unclear D gene. CDR1 and CDR2 from the germline V gene are DFQATT and SNEGSKA (reference sequence). This CDR3 region has 11 residues. Trimming cost V 4 bases and J 3 bases, with 7 bases left between them. CDR3 protein: CSAIPNYEQYF. Here the CDR3 DNA reads TGCAGTGCTATACCGAACTACGAGCAGTACTTC.

Note on this clonotype: A read error may be the cause here, since a much bigger clone is one base away. V and J are TRBV6-1 and TRBJ1-2; weak D call: TRBD1 (5 bases). The CDR3 is made up of 14 amino acids. From germline, CDR1 is MNHNS and CDR2 SASEGT. The germline V and J ends were trimmed by 6 bases and 1 base, with 12 bases remaining between them. CDR3 in amino acids: CASRESGDNYGYTF. Here the CDR3 DNA reads TGTGCCAGCAGGGAGTCGGGGGATAACTATGGCTACACCTTC.

The chain uses TRBV29-1 and TRBJ2-5; D could derive from TRBD1 or TRBD2 (5 bases each). This CDR3 comprises 14 residues. Germline-derived CDR1 and CDR2 are SQVTM and ANQGSEA. V was pared by 1 base and J by 4 bases, with 13 bases between. The CDR3 sequence is CSVEAVRDAETQYF. The CDR3 DNA reads TGCAGCGTTGAAGCAGTCCGGGACGCAGAGACCCAGTACTTC.

V is TRBV11-1 and J is TRBJ2-3; D might be TRBD1 (6 bases). CDR1 is SGHAT, CDR2 FQDESV, per germline (reference sequence). This CDR3 has 15 amino acids. The V end lost 4 bases, the J end lost 4 bases, and 15 bases lay between the germline ends. The CDR3 DNA is TGTGCCAGCAGCTCCAGGACAGTTTCCCCAGATACGCAGTATTTT. Its translation: CASSSRTVSPDTQYF.

The J gene is TRBJ1-6, the V gene TRBV4-3, with D hard to call. The CDR3 length is 16 residues. V dropped 0 bases and J dropped 12 bases, with 18 bases sitting between them. Germline V gene lookup returns CDR1 LGHNA and CDR2 YSLEER. The CDR3 sequence is CASSQEIRAPSKPLHF. DNA for the CDR3: TGCGCCAGCAGCCAAGAGATTAGGGCCCCTTCTAAACCCCTCCACTTT.

The CDR3 spells CASSSNPGQYVDTQYF. In DNA, the CDR3 is TGTGCCAGCAGCTCTAACCCGGGACAGTATGTGGATACGCAGTATTTT. The genes are TRBV7-2 and TRBJ2-3, with 7 bases lining up with TRBD1. The germline V gene encodes CDR1 SGHTA and CDR2 FQGNSA. The CDR3 contains 16 residues. V lost 4 bases and J lost 6; bases outside the gene matches: 13.

The gene calls are TRBV2 and TRBJ2-3; TRBD2 matches 8 bases. CDR3 length equals 13 residues. The trim removed 11 bases at V and 3 bases at J, leaving 7 bases unmatched. Germline V gene lookup returns CDR1 SNHLY and CDR2 FYNNEI. CDR3 bases: TGTGCCGAACATAGCGGGGAGACAGATACGCAGTATTTT. Protein product: CAEHSGETDTQYF.

This chain joins TRBV20-1 and TRBJ2-7; D perhaps matches TRBD2 (6 bases). Germline loops: CDR1 DFQATT, CDR2 SNEGSKA (reference sequence). The CDR3 contains 14 residues. V lost 1 base and J lost 3, with 13 bases in between. CDR3 in amino acids: CSARGVVADYEQYF. CDR3 bases: TGCAGTGCTAGAGGTGTGGTAGCGGACTACGAGCAGTACTTC.

A note on this clonotype: A much larger clone lies one base from this, so it may be a read error. The rearrangement joins TRBV21-1 to TRBJ1-6; the D call TRBD1 from the table was never checked on the DNA. TRBV21-1 is a documented pseudogene. CDR3 length: 18 amino acids. CDR3 amino acids: CASSKSRARGEDNSPLHF. CDR3 bases: TGTGCCAGCAGCAAATCCCGGGCCAGGGGGGAAGATAATTCACCCCTCCACTTT.

This clonotype was found a few times. The chain employs TRBV20-1 and TRBJ2-3; 12 bases are a match to TRBD2. CDR3 length equals 17 residues. The V segment lost 6 bases and the J segment 6 bases; nucleotides outside the gene matches: 16. Germline-derived CDR1 and CDR2 are DFQATT and SNEGSKA (reference sequence). The CDR3, as DNA: TGCAGTGCCCGACTCTATACTAGCGGGAGGCCTGGGGATACGCAGTATTTT. Its translation: CSARLYTSGRPGDTQYF.

This clonotype has a handful of counts. The rearrangement uses TRBV10-3 and TRBJ2-1, with D uncertain. V gave up 1 base and J gave up 10 bases, with 8 bases separating them. In germline, CDR1 is ENHRY, CDR2 SYGVKD. The CDR3 consists of 12 residues. CDR3 sequence: CAISEWGREQFF. CDR3 sequence (DNA): TGTGCCATCAGTGAGTGGGGAAGGGAGCAGTTCTTC.

This chain joins TRBV12-3 or TRBV12-4 and TRBJ2-4; possibly TRBD1 for D (6 bases). The CDR3 sequence is 16 residues long. Trimming removed 5 bases from V and 0 bases from J, with 14 bases in between. The CDR3 protein is CASSPGAALAKNIQYF. As DNA, the CDR3 is TGTGCCAGCAGTCCAGGGGCTGCCTTAGCCAAAAACATTCAGTACTTC.

There are a few counts of this clonotype. This chain joins TRBV20-1 and TRBJ2-3; TRBD2 aligns across 14 bases. V was clipped by 3 bases and J by 1 base; unmatched bases: 0. The V gene's germline CDR1 is DFQATT and CDR2 SNEGSKA (reference sequence). The CDR3 totals 15 residues. Written as DNA, the CDR3 is TGCAGTGCTAGGGGACTAGCGGGGGGCACAGATACGCAGTATTTT. Amino acid sequence: CSARGLAGGTDTQYF.

This clonotype was observed a handful of times. Written as DNA, the CDR3 is TGTGCCAGCAGCCACAACACCGGGACTTACAATGAAAAACTGTTTTTT. It encodes CASSHNTGTYNEKLFF. V is TRBV7-9 and J is TRBJ1-4; a weak D match, TRBD1 (5 bases). Germline lookup yields CDR1 SEHNR and CDR2 FQNEAQ (reference sequence). Trimming shortened V by 5 bases and J by 5 bases, and 18 bases separated the two germline ends. This CDR3 has 16 residues.

The rearrangement links TRBV29-1 to TRBJ2-7, with 9 bases matching TRBD2. Trimming removed 2 bases from V and 7 bases from J; junction bases left unmatched: 6. This CDR3 comprises 13 residues. Germline CDR1 and CDR2: SQVTM and ANQGSEA. CDR3 sequence (DNA): TGCAGCGTTGAATCACGCGGGAGGGGAGAGCAGTACTTC. Translation gives CSVESRGRGEQYF.

The chain joins TRBV29-1 to TRBJ1-2, with D perhaps TRBD1 (6 bases). Germline V lookup: CDR1 SQVTM, CDR2 ANQGSEA. The CDR3 is 13 residues long. The V end lost 4 bases, the J end lost 7 bases, and 16 bases lay between the germline ends. CDR3 protein: CSVVSGETGGYTF. For the CDR3, the DNA is TGCAGCGTTGTGTCAGGGGAAACGGGTGGCTACACCTTC.

The rearrangement links TRBV29-1 to TRBJ2-1; D is undetermined. The V end lost 4 bases, the J end lost 7 bases, and 14 bases lay between the germline ends. The CDR3 extends over 13 amino acids. CDR1 and CDR2 (germline): SQVTM, ANQGSEA. CDR3 amino acids: CSVVPREVNEQFF. The CDR3 DNA follows: TGCAGCGTTGTCCCTCGCGAGGTTAATGAGCAGTTCTTC.

In its sample, this clonotype was seen a few times. The rearrangement links TRBV29-1 to TRBJ1-5; D perhaps matches TRBD1 (5 bases). CDR1 and CDR2 from the germline V gene are SQVTM and ANQGSEA. V lost 6 bases, J lost 3 bases, and 12 bases lay in between. The CDR3 length is 13 residues. CDR3 DNA sequence: TGCAGCGTACGCGGGACCGACAATCAGCCCCAGCATTTT. This gives the protein CSVRGTDNQPQHF.

This clonotype was seen only a few times. J is TRBJ2-1 and V is TRBV6-2 or TRBV6-3, with D uncertain. This CDR3 has 13 amino acids. V lost 4 bases and J lost 5, with 9 bases in between. Germline V gives CDR1 MNHEY, CDR2 SVGEGT. The CDR3 DNA reads TGTGCCAGCAGTTCTATTAGGGACAATGAGCAGTTCTTC. Translating gives CASSSIRDNEQFF.

The rearrangement uses TRBV20-1 and TRBJ2-5; maybe TRBD2 (6 bases). CDR1 and CDR2 (germline): DFQATT, SNEGSKA (reference sequence). V was cut by 1 base and J by 4 bases, with 16 bases left in between. CDR3 length: 15 amino acids. DNA for the CDR3: TGCAGTGCTAGAGCCCCGGCGGCGGGGACAGAGACCCAGTACTTC. This sequence encodes CSARAPAAGTETQYF.